These 8 T cell receptor beta chains came from one sample sequenced in a study of blood T cells in healthy people across ages. The second PCR ran roughly 6 to 11 cycles with a sample-barcoded 5' primer and J-beta primers. TCRdb re-called the 5' RACE reads with MiXCR, one entry per CDR3 protein. Of around 2 million distinct CDR3 sequences in the sample, roughly 43% were seen once. The specimen sequenced was blood. These receptors were collected from a human donor in good health.

This clonotype has just a few counts. The chain combines TRBV6-2 or TRBV6-3 with TRBJ2-5; 8 positions match TRBD1. Matching the DNA end better, TRBJ2-7 makes the J call doubtful. Germline-derived CDR1 and CDR2 are MNHEY and SVGEGT. The CDR3 spans 15 residues. CDR3 sequence reads: CASSLRDRSDYEQYF. The CDR3 coding sequence is TGTGCCAGCAGTCTCCGGGACAGGTCTGACTACGAGCAGTACTTC.

The chain links TRBV4-3 to TRBJ2-1; D unresolved. The CDR3 runs 14 residues. The V and J ends lost 3 bases and 8 bases respectively, with 14 bases between them. Germline CDR1 reads LGHNA; CDR2 reads YSLEER. CDR3 bases: TGCGCCAGCAGCCAGGGGTCAGGAACTGATGAGCAGTTCTTC. Its protein product is CASSQGSGTDEQFF.

The chain employs TRBV7-9 and TRBJ2-3, with D unclear. Trimming stripped 3 bases from V and 6 bases from J, with 7 bases between. Germline assignment: CDR1 SEHNR and CDR2 FQNEAQ (reference sequence). CDR3 length: 12 residues. CDR3 nucleotides: TGTGCCAGCAGCTTTGCCATGGATACGCAGTATTTT. Translated: CASSFAMDTQYF.

This clonotype was detected ten times or more. CDR3 DNA: TGTGCCATCAGTGGATCGAGCAATCAGCCCCAGCATTTT. Encoded protein: CAISGSSNQPQHF. This chain connects TRBV10-3 to TRBJ1-5; D not certain. CDR3 length equals 13 residues. V was shortened by 4 bases and J by 1 base, with 5 bases between the two germline ends. CDR1 is ENHRY and CDR2 is SYGVKD in the germline V gene.

With regard to this clonotype: A much larger clone differs by one base, so this may be a read error. The gene calls are TRBV4-1 and TRBJ2-1; D ambiguous. V was cut by 5 bases and J by 11 bases, with 13 bases left in between. CDR3 length equals 12 residues. The germline CDR1 and CDR2 sequences are MGHRA and YSYEKL. The CDR3 sequence: CASSFGWDKQFF. The CDR3 nucleotides read TGCGCCAGCAGCTTCGGGTGGGATAAGCAGTTCTTC.

V and J are TRBV5-5 and TRBJ2-1; D ambiguous. Deletions cut 4 bases from V and 6 bases from J, with 8 bases between. CDR3 size: 12 residues. Germline V gene data show CDR1 as SGHKS and CDR2 as YYEKEE (reference sequence). The CDR3 here is CASSKWSNEQFF. In DNA, the CDR3 is TGTGCCAGCAGCAAGTGGTCCAATGAGCAGTTCTTC. Full variable domain (rest looked up from reference TRBV5-5 and TRBJ2-1): DAGVTQSPTHLIKTRGQQVTLRCSPISGHKSVSWYQQVLGQGPQFIFQYYEKEERGRGNFPDRFSARQFPNYSSELNVNALLLGDSALYLCASSKWSNEQFFGPGTRLTVL.

The chain has TRBV5-1 and TRBJ1-1, with TRBD1 identical over 9 bases. V dropped 3 bases and J dropped 1; count of bases not matched to a gene: 19. CDR1 SGHRS and CDR2 YFSETQ come from the germline V gene. CDR3 length: 20 amino acids. The CDR3 reads CASSSTFGGGGQGTNTEAFF. The CDR3 DNA reads as TGCGCCAGCAGCTCGACCTTCGGCGGGGGGGGACAGGGTACGAACACTGAAGCTTTCTTT. Full variable domain (missing parts from reference TRBV5-1 and TRBJ1-1): KAGVTQTPRYLIKTRGQQVTLSCSPISGHRSVSWYQQTPGQGLQFLFEYFSETQRNKGNFPGRFSGRQFSNSRSEMNVSTLELGDSALYLCASSSTFGGGGQGTNTEAFFGQGTRLTVV.

The chain joins TRBV7-8 to TRBJ1-2; D gene uncertain. V gave up 4 bases and J gave up 4 bases, with 16 bases separating them. This CDR3 has 15 residues. Germline V gives CDR1 SGHVS, CDR2 FQNEAQ. The CDR3 sequence is CASSYVEAPFYGYTF. CDR3 coding DNA: TGTGCCAGCAGCTATGTGGAGGCGCCATTCTATGGCTACACCTTC.